These 17 T cell receptor beta chains came from one sample sequenced in a study of blood T cell repertoires in COVID-19. Profiled with immunoSEQ multiplex PCR; TCRdb holds only in-frame clones, not every one. This table holds about 64,000 clones, 90% found once. Sequencing input: peripheral blood. All receptors come from an elderly woman with active COVID-19.

The gene calls are TRBV11-3 and TRBJ2-1; 10 bases line up with TRBD1. The V and J ends lost 1 base and 2 bases, in that order; junction bases with no gene match: 5. The CDR3 contains 17 residues. From germline, CDR1 is SGHNT and CDR2 YENEEA. In nucleotides, the CDR3 is TGTGCCAGCAGCTTAGTAGGGGGACAGGGGCCCTACAATGAGCAGTTCTTC. Translation: CASSLVGGQGPYNEQFF.

The rearrangement joins TRBV5-1 to TRBJ1-1; D might be TRBD1 (5 bases). Trimming stripped 0 bases from V and 1 base from J, with 16 bases between. Germline V lookup: CDR1 SGHRS, CDR2 YFSETQ. This CDR3 is 17 amino acids long. The DNA of the CDR3 is TGCGCCAGCAGCTTGGCCGGACCCAGGGAAGGGAACACTGAAGCTTTCTTT. This translates into CASSLAGPREGNTEAFF.

The V and J genes are TRBV30 and TRBJ1-6; 8 bases align to TRBD1. The length of the CDR3 is 14 residues. CDR1 GTSNPN and CDR2 SVGIG come from the germline V gene (reference sequence). V was pared by 3 bases and J by 5 bases, with 3 bases of the junction left unmatched. The CDR3: CAWSAGQDNSPLHF. DNA for the CDR3: TGTGCCTGGAGCGCGGGACAGGATAATTCACCCCTCCACTTT.

J is TRBJ1-1 and V is TRBV6-1; D not certain. There are 14 residues in the CDR3. V was pared by 2 bases and J by 0 bases, with 7 bases between. Looked up from germline, CDR1 is MNHNS and CDR2 is SASEGT. CDR3 in amino acids: CASSESDMNTEAFF. In DNA form, the CDR3 reads TGTGCCAGCAGTGAATCCGACATGAACACTGAAGCTTTCTTT.

The gene calls are TRBV12-3 or TRBV12-4 and TRBJ2-1; 9 bases align to TRBD2. The CDR3 totals 13 residues. V shed 5 bases, J shed 5 bases, and the junction held 1 base outside the gene matches. CDR3 DNA: TGTGCCAGCAGTCGACTAGCGGACAATGAGCAGTTCTTC. Translating it yields CASSRLADNEQFF.

The chain recombines TRBV3-1 (or the pseudogene TRBV3-2) with TRBJ2-2; 9 nucleotides match TRBD1. The CDR3 has 15 amino acids. V trimming: 2 bases; J trimming: 9 bases; junction bases outside the gene matches: 7. Per germline, CDR1 LGHDT and CDR2 YNNKEL (reference sequence). The CDR3 loop reads CASSQLDRGGRELFF. The DNA for the CDR3 is TGTGCCAGCAGCCAACTGGACAGGGGTGGCAGGGAGCTGTTTTTT.

The chain is built from TRBV28 and TRBJ1-6, with TRBD1 identical over 10 bases. The CDR3 loop spans 16 amino acids. Germline V gives CDR1 MDHEN, CDR2 SYDVKM. V dropped 5 bases and J dropped 4; count of bases not matched to a gene: 5. CDR3 protein: CASSIPGQGYNSPLHF. The CDR3, as DNA: TGTGCCAGCAGTATCCCGGGACAGGGGTATAATTCACCCCTCCACTTT.

Only one count was recorded for this clone. J is TRBJ1-5 and V is TRBV27; 7 nucleotides agree with TRBD1. Per the germline V gene, CDR1 is MNHEY and CDR2 is SMNVEV (reference sequence). V lost 0 bases and J lost 8; bases outside the gene matches: 13. The length of the CDR3 is 17 residues. The CDR3 DNA reads TGTGCCAGCAGTTTATCCCCCCCGGACAGGACGGAAGAGCCCCAGCATTTT. It specifies CASSLSPPDRTEEPQHF.

This clone was detected once. This chain joins TRBV19 and TRBJ1-2; perhaps TRBD1 as D (5 bases). Germline CDR1 reads LNHDA; CDR2 reads SQIVND (reference sequence). Trimming removed 2 bases from V and 1 base from J, with 11 bases in between. The CDR3 consists of 15 residues. In DNA form, the CDR3 reads TGTGCCAGTAGTATATCGCTTGACAGTAACTATGGCTACACCTTC. Encoded protein: CASSISLDSNYGYTF. Full variable domain (remainder filled in from reference TRBV19 and TRBJ1-2): DGGITQSPKYLFRKEGQNVTLSCEQNLNHDAMYWYRQDPGQGLRLIYYSQIVNDFQKGDIAEGYSVSREKKESFPLTVTSAQKNPTAFYLCASSISLDSNYGYTFGSGTRLTVV.

This clone was detected only once. The genes are TRBV7-8 and TRBJ2-2; D is uncertain. CDR1 is SGHVS, CDR2 FQNEAQ, per germline. Between the trimmed V and J ends, which lost 6 bases and 7 bases, there was a span of 12 bases. The CDR3 is 13 residues long. The CDR3 protein is CASSGISHGELFF. CDR3 DNA sequence: TGTGCCAGCAGTGGTATTAGTCACGGGGAGCTGTTTTTT.

This sequence joins TRBV5-6 and TRBJ1-2; no reliable D call. This CDR3 is 15 amino acids long. Trimming stripped 0 bases from V and 2 bases from J, with 11 bases between. The V gene's germline CDR1 is SGHDT and CDR2 YYEEEE. The DNA for the CDR3 is TGTGCCAGCAGCTTGGTGGCAGAAAAGAACTATGGCTACACCTTC. Translating gives CASSLVAEKNYGYTF.

The V and J genes are TRBV28 and TRBJ1-5; perhaps TRBD1 as D (6 bases). Trimming removed 4 bases at V and 5 bases at J, with 18 bases between. Germline V CDR1 and CDR2: MDHEN, SYDVKM. CDR3 length: 16 residues. This CDR3 is CASSSDFDRIYQPQHF. The CDR3 nucleotides are TGTGCCAGCAGTTCCGACTTTGACAGGATCTATCAGCCCCAGCATTTT. Full variable domain (rest looked up from reference TRBV28 and TRBJ1-5): DVKVTQSSRYLVKRTGEKVFLECVQDMDHENMFWYRQDPGLGLRLIYFSYDVKMKEKGDIPEGYSVSREKKERFSLILESASTNQTSMYLCASSSDFDRIYQPQHFGDGTRLSIL.

This clone was seen a handful of times. The gene calls are TRBV5-5 and TRBJ2-7; TRBD1 matches at 7 bases. The V segment lost 2 bases and the J segment 3 bases; nucleotides outside the gene matches: 5. The V gene's germline CDR1 is SGHKS and CDR2 YYEKEE (reference sequence). The length of the CDR3 is 14 residues. The CDR3 sequence is CASSLRDRDYEQYF. Here the CDR3 DNA reads TGTGCCAGCAGCTTACGGGACAGAGACTACGAGCAGTACTTC.

The V gene is TRBV7-9, the J gene TRBJ1-2, with D perhaps matching TRBD1 (6 bases). The germline CDR1 and CDR2 sequences are SEHNR and FQNEAQ (reference sequence). This CDR3 region has 14 residues. Deletions cut 9 bases from V and 7 bases from J, with 21 bases between. The CDR3 DNA follows: TGTGCCAGTAAAGGGGGAGGGACCCTCGGTGGCTACACCTTC. Its translation is CASKGGGTLGGYTF.

The chain couples TRBV28 to TRBJ2-7; the D gene is possibly TRBD1 (6 bases). The V gene lost 6 bases and the J gene lost 4 bases, with 22 bases spanning the gap. CDR3 length: 16 amino acids. The V gene's germline CDR1 is MDHEN and CDR2 SYDVKM. The CDR3 reads CASSPGHPTDHYEQYV. In nucleotides, the CDR3 is TGTGCCAGCAGCCCGGGACACCCGACCGACCATTACGAGCAGTACGTC.

The rearrangement links TRBV6-5 to TRBJ2-7; 7 bases match TRBD1. There are 15 residues in the CDR3. V shed 6 bases, J shed 2 bases, and the junction held 10 bases outside the gene matches. The V gene's germline CDR1 is MNHEY and CDR2 SVGAGI. CDR3 loop: CASSPRQGGAYEQYF. As DNA, the CDR3 is TGTGCCAGCAGCCCAAGACAGGGTGGGGCCTACGAGCAGTACTTC.

This chain links TRBV7-6 with TRBJ2-1; 12 bases align to TRBD2. The CDR3 runs 16 residues. V gave up 2 bases and J gave up 4 bases; unmatched junction bases: 3. Germline CDR1 is SGHVS and CDR2 is FNYEAQ. In DNA, the CDR3 is TGTGCCAGCAGCTTATCGACTAGCGGGAGATACAATGAGCAGTTCTTC. It encodes CASSLSTSGRYNEQFF.